Given below is one TCR beta chain in context. These data belong to a study of technical replicates of blood from several donors. CDR1 is SQVTM, CDR2 ANQGSEA, per germline. This CDR3 comprises 15 residues. V lost 7 bases to trimming and J lost 1 base, with 19 bases between them. Data came from immunoSEQ multiplex PCR; TCRdb stores just in-frame clones and leaves some out. In the table there are 75,000 to 90,000 clones, 93% of which are singletons. The clonotype comes from a human donor in good health. Sequencing used T cells isolated from PBMCs. The V call is TRBV29-1, the J call TRBJ1-1; TRBD1 is a possible D gene (6 bases). This chain's CDR3 is CSGNREGAGNTEAFF. The CDR3 nucleotides are TGCAGCGGAAACAGGGAAGGCGCGGGGAACACTGAAGCTTTCTTT.